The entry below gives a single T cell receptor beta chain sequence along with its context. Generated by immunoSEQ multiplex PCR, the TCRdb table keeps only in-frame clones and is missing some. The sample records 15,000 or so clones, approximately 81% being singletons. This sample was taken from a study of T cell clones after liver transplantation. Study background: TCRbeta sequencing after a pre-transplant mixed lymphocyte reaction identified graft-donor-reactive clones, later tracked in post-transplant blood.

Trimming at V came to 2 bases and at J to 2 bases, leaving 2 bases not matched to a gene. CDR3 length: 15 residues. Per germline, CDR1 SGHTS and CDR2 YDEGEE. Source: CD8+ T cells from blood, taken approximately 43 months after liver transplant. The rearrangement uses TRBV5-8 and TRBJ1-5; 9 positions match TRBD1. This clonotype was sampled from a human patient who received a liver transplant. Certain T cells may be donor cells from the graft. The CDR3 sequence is CASSLTGGGNQPQHF. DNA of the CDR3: TGTGCCAGCAGCTTAACAGGGGGCGGCAATCAGCCCCAGCATTTT.